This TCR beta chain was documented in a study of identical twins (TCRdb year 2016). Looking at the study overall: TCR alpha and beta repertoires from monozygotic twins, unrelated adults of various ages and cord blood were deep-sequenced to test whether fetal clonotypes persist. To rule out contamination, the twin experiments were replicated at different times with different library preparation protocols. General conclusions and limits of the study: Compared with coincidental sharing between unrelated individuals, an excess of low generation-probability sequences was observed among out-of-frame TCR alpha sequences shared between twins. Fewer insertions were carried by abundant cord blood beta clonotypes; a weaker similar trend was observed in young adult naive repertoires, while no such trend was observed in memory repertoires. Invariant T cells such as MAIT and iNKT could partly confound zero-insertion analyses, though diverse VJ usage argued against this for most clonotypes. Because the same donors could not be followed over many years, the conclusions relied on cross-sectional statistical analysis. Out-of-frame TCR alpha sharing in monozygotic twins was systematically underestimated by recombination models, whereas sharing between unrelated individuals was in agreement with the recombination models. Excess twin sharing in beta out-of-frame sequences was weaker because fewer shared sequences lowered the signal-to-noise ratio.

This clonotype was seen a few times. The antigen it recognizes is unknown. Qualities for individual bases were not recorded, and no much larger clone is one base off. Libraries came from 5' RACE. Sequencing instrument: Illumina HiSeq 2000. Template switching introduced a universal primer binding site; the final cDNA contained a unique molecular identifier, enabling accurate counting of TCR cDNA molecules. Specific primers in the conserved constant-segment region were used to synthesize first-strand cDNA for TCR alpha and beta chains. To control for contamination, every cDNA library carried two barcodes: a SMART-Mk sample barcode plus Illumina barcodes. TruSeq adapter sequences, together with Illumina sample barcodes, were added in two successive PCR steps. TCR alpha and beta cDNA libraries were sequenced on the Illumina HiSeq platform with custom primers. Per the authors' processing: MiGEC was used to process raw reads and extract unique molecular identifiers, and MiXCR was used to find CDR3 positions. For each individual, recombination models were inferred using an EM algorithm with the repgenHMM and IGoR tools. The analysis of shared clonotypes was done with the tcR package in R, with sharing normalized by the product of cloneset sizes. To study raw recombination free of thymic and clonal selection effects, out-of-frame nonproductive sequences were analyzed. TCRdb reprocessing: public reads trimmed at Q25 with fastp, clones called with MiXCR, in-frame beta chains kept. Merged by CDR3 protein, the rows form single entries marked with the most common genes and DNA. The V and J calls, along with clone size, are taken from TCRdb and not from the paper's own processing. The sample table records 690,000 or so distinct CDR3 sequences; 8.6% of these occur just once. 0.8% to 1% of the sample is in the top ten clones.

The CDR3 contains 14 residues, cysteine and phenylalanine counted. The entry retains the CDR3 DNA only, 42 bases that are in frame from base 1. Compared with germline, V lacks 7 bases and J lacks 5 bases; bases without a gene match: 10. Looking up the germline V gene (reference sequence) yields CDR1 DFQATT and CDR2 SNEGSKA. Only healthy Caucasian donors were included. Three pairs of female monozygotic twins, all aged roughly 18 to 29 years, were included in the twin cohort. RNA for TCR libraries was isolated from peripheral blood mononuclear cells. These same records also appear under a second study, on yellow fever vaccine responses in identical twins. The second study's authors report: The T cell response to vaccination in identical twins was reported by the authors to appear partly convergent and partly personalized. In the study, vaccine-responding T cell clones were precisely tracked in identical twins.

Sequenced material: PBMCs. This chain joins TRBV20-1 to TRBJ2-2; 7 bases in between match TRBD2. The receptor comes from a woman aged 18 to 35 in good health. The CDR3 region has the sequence CSVSGLAGTGELFF. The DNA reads TGCAGTGTTAGCGGGTTGGCGGGAACCGGGGAGCTGTTTTTT.